A single T cell receptor beta chain is shown here with its context. This specimen comes from a study of beta chain features in type 1 diabetes. Researchers reported sorting CD4+ naive, central memory, regulatory and stem cell-like memory cells via CD45RO/CCR7/CD25/CD127/CD95/CD27. Isolated RNA was reverse transcribed in full, so expressed TCRB transcripts were sequenced. Some clones are missing from TCRdb's copy, which holds only in-frame ones; the method was immunoSEQ multiplex PCR. Here the sample spans roughly 310,000 clones, more than 9.5% being singletons. Germline lookup yields CDR1 MNHEY and CDR2 SMNVEV (reference sequence). The CDR3 runs to 13 residues. V lost 6 bases, J lost 3 bases, and 12 bases lay in between.

Sequences were obtained from naive CD4+ T cells from blood. The rearrangement links TRBV27 to TRBJ2-7; a weak D match, TRBD2 (5 bases). The TCR sequence derives from a woman in her 30s in good health. The CDR3 coding sequence is TGTGCCAGCAGAGGACTCGCGAACTACGAGCAGTACTTC. Its protein is CASRGLANYEQYF.